Shown below are 4 T cell receptor beta chains from a single sample sequenced in a study of T-cell reconstitution after alpha-beta-depleted transplantation in children. Unique molecular identifiers were used in preparing the TCRbeta library. TCRdb called the PCR reads again in MiXCR, with one record for every CDR3 protein. The repertoire holds 490,000 or so distinct CDR3 sequences, with roughly an eighth as singletons. The input for sequencing was PBMCs from the stem cell graft donor, taken from the stem cell graft. The origin of the receptors is a human donor who donated a stem cell graft to a child with combined immunodeficiency.

About this clonotype itself: This may be a read error, as it is one base from a much larger clone. The rearrangement links TRBV7-9 to TRBJ2-5; D might be TRBD2 (5 bases). V was shortened by 1 base and J by 1 base, with 7 bases between the two germline ends. Germline CDR1 SEHNR, CDR2 FQNEAQ (reference sequence). This CDR3 is 14 amino acids long. CDR3 sequence reads: CASSLGLIQETQYF. In DNA form, the CDR3 reads TGTGCCAGCAGCTTAGGACTAATCCAAGAGACCCAGTACTTC.

Ten or more counts support this clonotype. This chain connects TRBV4-3 to TRBJ1-1; TRBD1 matches 8 bases. V lost 0 bases, J lost 3 bases, and 6 bases stayed unmatched. This CDR3 spans 16 amino acids. Per germline, CDR1 LGHNA and CDR2 YSLEER. DNA for the CDR3: TGCGCCAGCAGCCAAGATACGAGGACAGGGTACACTGAAGCTTTCTTT. Translation gives CASSQDTRTGYTEAFF.

In its sample, this clonotype was seen a few times. This rearrangement joins TRBV4-1 to TRBJ2-2, with D maybe TRBD1 (5 bases). V lost 0 bases to trimming and J lost 5 bases, with 10 bases between them. The CDR3 has 15 residues. The germline V gene has CDR1 MGHRA and CDR2 YSYEKL. CDR3 DNA sequence: TGCGCCAGCAGCCAAGAGGTCAGGGCAACCGGGGAGCTGTTTTTT. Its protein is CASSQEVRATGELFF.

This clonotype has just a few counts. This chain links TRBV7-9 with TRBJ2-1; TRBD2 matches 10 bases. V lost 1 base and J lost 10; bases outside the gene matches: 7. CDR1 is SEHNR and CDR2 is FQNEAQ in the germline V gene (reference sequence). The CDR3 contains 15 residues. The CDR3 nucleotides read TGTGCCAGCAGCTTAGGCAGCGGGAGGGCCTGGGAGCAGTTCTTC. This translates into CASSLGSGRAWEQFF.